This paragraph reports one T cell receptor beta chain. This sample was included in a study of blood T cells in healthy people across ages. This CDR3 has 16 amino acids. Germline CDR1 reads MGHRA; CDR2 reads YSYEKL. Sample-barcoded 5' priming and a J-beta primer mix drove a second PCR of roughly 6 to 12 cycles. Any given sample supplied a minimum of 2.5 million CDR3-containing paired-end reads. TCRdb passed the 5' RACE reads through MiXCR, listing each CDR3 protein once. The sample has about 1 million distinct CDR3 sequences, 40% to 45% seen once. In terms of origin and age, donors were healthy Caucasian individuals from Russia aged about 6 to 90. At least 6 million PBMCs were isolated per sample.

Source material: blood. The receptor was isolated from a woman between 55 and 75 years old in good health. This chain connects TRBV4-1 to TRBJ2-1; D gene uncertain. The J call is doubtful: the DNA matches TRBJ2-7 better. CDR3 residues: CASSQDQRAPYNEQYF. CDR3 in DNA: TGCGCCAGCAGCCAAGATCAGCGAGCCCCCTACAATGAGCAGTACTTC.